The TCR beta chain under discussion was sequenced for a study of T cell repertoires in ileal Crohn's disease. Study overall: Patients had a median approximately 7.2-year disease duration, and under 45% were active smokers. General observations from the study: Compared with CD4 T cells, sorted CD8 cells carried more expanded clones. Clonal expansions were more frequent in active smokers than non-smokers at surgery.

Sequenced by immunoSEQ multiplex PCR; TCRdb stores in-frame clones only, minus some. The repertoire holds 7,000 to 7,500 clones, with about three quarters as singletons. CDR3 length: 15 amino acids. Germline V gives CDR1 MDHEN, CDR2 SYDVKM. The ends lost 5 bases at V and 5 bases at J; junction bases unmatched: 9. As regards this clone: Its antigen remains unknown.

The time point is: proximal margin of the surgical specimen (macroscopically non-inflamed). The clonotype originates from an adult with Crohn's disease. Sequenced sample: ileal tissue. The chain uses TRBV28 and TRBJ2-7, with 10 bases aligning to TRBD1. CDR3: CASSHRQGANHEQYF. CDR3 nucleotide sequence: TGTGCCAGCAGTCATCGACAGGGGGCGAACCACGAGCAGTACTTC.